The 6 T cell receptor beta chains presented below share a single source sample, sequenced in a study of blood T cells in healthy people across ages. A second PCR, run for about 7 to 12 cycles, used a sample-barcoded 5' primer plus a J-beta primer mix. TCRdb re-called the 5' RACE reads with MiXCR, one entry per CDR3 protein. The sample holds approximately 880,000 distinct CDR3 sequences, 40% to 60% seen once. The sequencing sample was made of blood. Receptors originate from a young man in good health.

The chain joins TRBV5-1 to TRBJ1-2, with TRBD1 as a possible D gene (5 bases). Germline assignment: CDR1 SGHRS and CDR2 YFSETQ. The CDR3 extends over 15 amino acids. Trimming stripped 4 bases from V and 2 bases from J, with 15 bases between. The CDR3 protein is CASSNAARENYGYTF. The CDR3, as DNA: TGCGCCAGCAGCAACGCCGCCAGGGAAAACTATGGCTACACCTTC.

A word on this clonotype: Just one base apart from a much larger clone, this may be a read error. The chain joins TRBV6-5 to TRBJ2-7; TRBD1 aligns across 7 bases. Germline loops: CDR1 MNHEY, CDR2 SVGAGI. The CDR3 consists of 13 residues. The CDR3 sequence is CAGSPGQNYEQYF. The CDR3 DNA reads as TGTGCCGGCAGTCCGGGACAGAACTACGAGCAGTACTTC.

The CDR3 DNA reads TGTGCCAGCAGTTTGGTACAGCTCACTGAAGCTTTCTTT. Residues: CASSLVQLTEAFF. The chain combines TRBV12-3 or TRBV12-4 with TRBJ1-1; D is ambiguous. V gave up 3 bases and J gave up 4 bases, with 9 bases separating them. This CDR3 has 13 residues.

The rearrangement joins TRBV27 to TRBJ2-1; D is possibly TRBD2 (7 bases). Trimming took 3 bases from V and 8 from J, leaving 20 bases between them. The CDR3 length is 16 residues. In germline, CDR1 is MNHEY, CDR2 SMNVEV (reference sequence). In DNA form, the CDR3 reads TGTGCCAGCAGTTTGGGGCCGGGGGGCCCTAGGGATGAGCAGTTCTTC. Encoded protein: CASSLGPGGPRDEQFF.

The chain combines TRBV4-2 with TRBJ2-5; D is unresolved. The V and J ends lost 0 bases and 5 bases respectively, with 7 bases between them. The germline V gene has CDR1 LGHNA and CDR2 YNFKEQ. This CDR3 comprises 13 residues. The CDR3 region is CASSQEVAETQYF. CDR3 DNA: TGTGCCAGCAGCCAAGAAGTGGCCGAGACCCAGTACTTC.

DNA of the CDR3: TGCGCCAGCAGCTTGAACGGGGCGGGCCTGTATTTT. Its translation is CASSLNGAGLYF. This chain links TRBV5-1 with TRBJ2-3, with D tentatively TRBD1 or TRBD2 (5 bases each). Trimming stripped 1 base from V and 14 bases from J, with 14 bases between. The CDR3 spans 12 residues. CDR1 is SGHRS and CDR2 is YFSETQ in the germline V gene.